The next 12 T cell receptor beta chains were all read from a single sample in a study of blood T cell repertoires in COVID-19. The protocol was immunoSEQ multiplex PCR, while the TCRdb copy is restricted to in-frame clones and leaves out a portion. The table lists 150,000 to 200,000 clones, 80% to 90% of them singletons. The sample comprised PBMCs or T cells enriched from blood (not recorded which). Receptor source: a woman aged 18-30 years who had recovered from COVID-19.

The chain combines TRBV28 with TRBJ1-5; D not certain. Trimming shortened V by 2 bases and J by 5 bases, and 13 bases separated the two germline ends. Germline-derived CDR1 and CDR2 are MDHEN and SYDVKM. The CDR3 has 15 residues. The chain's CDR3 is CASSLLSVRDQPQHF. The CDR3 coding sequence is TGTGCCAGCAGTTTACTGTCGGTGAGAGATCAGCCCCAGCATTTT. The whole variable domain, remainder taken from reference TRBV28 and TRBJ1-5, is DVKVTQSSRYLVKRTGEKVFLECVQDMDHENMFWYRQDPGLGLRLIYFSYDVKMKEKGDIPEGYSVSREKKERFSLILESASTNQTSMYLCASSLLSVRDQPQHFGDGTRLSIL.

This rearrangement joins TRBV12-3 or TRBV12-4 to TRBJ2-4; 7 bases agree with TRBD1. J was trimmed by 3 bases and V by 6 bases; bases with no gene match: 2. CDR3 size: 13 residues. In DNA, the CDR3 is TGTGCCAGCAGCTCAGGGGGCAAAAACATTCAGTACTTC. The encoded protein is CASSSGGKNIQYF.

The CDR3 spells CASSELGGSSYEQYF. As DNA, the CDR3 is TGTGCCAGCAGTGAACTCGGCGGAAGCTCCTACGAGCAGTACTTC. The chain recombines TRBV25-1 with TRBJ2-7; D remains unclear. The CDR3 loop spans 15 amino acids. Germline V lookup: CDR1 MGHDK, CDR2 SYGVNS. V lost 2 bases and J lost 0, with 11 bases in between.

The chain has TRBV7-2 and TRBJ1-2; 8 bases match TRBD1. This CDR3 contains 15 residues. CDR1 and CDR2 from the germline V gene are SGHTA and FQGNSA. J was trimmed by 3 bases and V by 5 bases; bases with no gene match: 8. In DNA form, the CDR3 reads TGTGCCAGCAGCCCCGGACAGGGCCGATACTATGGCTACACCTTC. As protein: CASSPGQGRYYGYTF.

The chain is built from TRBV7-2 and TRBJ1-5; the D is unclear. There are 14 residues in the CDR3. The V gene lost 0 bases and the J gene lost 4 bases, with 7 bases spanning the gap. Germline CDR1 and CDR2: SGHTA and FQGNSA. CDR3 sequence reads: CASSLATANQPQHF. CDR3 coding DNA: TGTGCCAGCAGCTTAGCTACAGCAAATCAGCCCCAGCATTTT.

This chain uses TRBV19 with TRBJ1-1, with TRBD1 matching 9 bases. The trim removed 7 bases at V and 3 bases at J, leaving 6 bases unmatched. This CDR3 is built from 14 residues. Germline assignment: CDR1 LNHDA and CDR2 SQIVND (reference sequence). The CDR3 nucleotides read TGTGCCAGTAATCTACAGGGGGCGCACACTGAAGCTTTCTTT. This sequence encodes CASNLQGAHTEAFF.

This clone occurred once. The DNA for the CDR3 is TGCGCCAGCAGCGGAGTTCAGGGGGGACTCAATTCACCCCTCCACTTT. It encodes CASSGVQGGLNSPLHF. The chain links TRBV5-1 to TRBJ1-6; TRBD1 matches 7 bases. Germline V gene sequence: CDR1 SGHRS, CDR2 YFSETQ. This CDR3 comprises 16 residues. The junction had 11 bases not matched to a gene; V was cut back by 4 bases and J by 7 bases.

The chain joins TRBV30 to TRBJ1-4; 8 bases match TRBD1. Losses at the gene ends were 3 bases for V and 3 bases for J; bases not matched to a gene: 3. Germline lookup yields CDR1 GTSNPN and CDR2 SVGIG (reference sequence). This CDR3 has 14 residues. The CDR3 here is CAWRAGGPNEKLFF. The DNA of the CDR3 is TGTGCCTGGAGAGCAGGGGGCCCTAATGAAAAACTGTTTTTT.

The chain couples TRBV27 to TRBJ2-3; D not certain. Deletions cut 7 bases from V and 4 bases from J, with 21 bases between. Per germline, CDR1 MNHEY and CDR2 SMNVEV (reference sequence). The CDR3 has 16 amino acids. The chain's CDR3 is CASNPTGSPVADTQYF. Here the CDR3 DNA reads TGTGCCAGCAACCCGACCGGGTCTCCTGTCGCAGATACGCAGTATTTT.

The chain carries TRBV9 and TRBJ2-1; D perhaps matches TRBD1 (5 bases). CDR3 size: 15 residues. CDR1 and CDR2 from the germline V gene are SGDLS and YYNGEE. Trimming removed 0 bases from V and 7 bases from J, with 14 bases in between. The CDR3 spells CASSVVRGLGNEQFF. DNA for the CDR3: TGTGCCAGCAGCGTAGTAAGGGGTCTGGGGAATGAGCAGTTCTTC.

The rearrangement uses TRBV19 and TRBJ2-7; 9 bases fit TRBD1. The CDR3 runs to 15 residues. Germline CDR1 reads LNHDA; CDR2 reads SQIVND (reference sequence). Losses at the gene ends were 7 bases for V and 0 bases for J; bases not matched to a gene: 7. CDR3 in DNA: TGTGCCAGTAACCCCGGGACAGGGAGCTCCTACGAGCAGTACTTC. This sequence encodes CASNPGTGSSYEQYF.

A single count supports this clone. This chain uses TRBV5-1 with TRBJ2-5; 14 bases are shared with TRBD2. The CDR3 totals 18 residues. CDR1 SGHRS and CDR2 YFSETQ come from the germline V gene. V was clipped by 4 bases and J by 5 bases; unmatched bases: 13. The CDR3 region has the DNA TGCGCCAGCAGCGCCGGGACTAGCGGGAGAGTCGGGTGGGAGACCCAGTACTTC. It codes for CASSAGTSGRVGWETQYF. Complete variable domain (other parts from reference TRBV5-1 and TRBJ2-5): KAGVTQTPRYLIKTRGQQVTLSCSPISGHRSVSWYQQTPGQGLQFLFEYFSETQRNKGNFPGRFSGRQFSNSRSEMNVSTLELGDSALYLCASSAGTSGRVGWETQYFGPGTRLLVL.